This TCR beta chain was sequenced for a study of CD8 T cells in Susac syndrome. Trimming removed 5 bases from V and 2 bases from J, with 17 bases in between. The CDR3 covers 15 residues. Germline V gene sequence: CDR1 SQVTM, CDR2 ANQGSEA. Sequencing of TCR beta was performed on blood CD8+ T cells and on blood CD4+ T cells. Isolation of CD8+ and CD4+ T cells was performed negatively, whereas enrichment of TEMRA cells was done by FACS. About 0.5 to 1 ug RNA was reverse transcribed with random hexamers. Each CDR3 protein gets one entry after TCRdb re-called the immunoSEQ multiplex PCR reads with MiXCR. There are over 150,000 distinct CDR3 sequences in the sample; 80% to 95% occur only once, and around 0.097% lies in the top ten.

The specimen was CD4+ T cells from PBMCs. The clonotype was recovered from a human donor with multiple sclerosis. V and J are TRBV29-1 and TRBJ2-3; D unresolved. CDR3 nucleotide sequence: TGCAGCGTTCAGGCCGAACCTTTTTTCACAGATACGCAGTATTTT. It is translated as CSVQAEPFFTDTQYF.